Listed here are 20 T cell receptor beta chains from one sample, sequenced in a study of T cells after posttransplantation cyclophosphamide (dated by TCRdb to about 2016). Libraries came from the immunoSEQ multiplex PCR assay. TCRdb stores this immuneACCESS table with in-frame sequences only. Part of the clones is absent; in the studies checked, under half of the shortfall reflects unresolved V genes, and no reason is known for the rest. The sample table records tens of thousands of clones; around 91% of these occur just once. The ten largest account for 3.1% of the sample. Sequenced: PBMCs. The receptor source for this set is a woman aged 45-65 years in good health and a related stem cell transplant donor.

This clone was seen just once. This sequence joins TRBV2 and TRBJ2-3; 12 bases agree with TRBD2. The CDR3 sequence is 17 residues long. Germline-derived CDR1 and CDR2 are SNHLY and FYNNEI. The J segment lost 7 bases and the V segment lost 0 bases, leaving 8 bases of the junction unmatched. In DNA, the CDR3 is TGTGCCAGCAGTGAAGCGCTTCTAGCGGGAGGGAGGAATACGCAGTATTTT. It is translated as CASSEALLAGGRNTQYF.

The CDR3 bases are TGTGCCAGCATTCGGACAGGGAACTATGGCTACACCTTC. Translated: CASIRTGNYGYTF. This chain uses TRBV6-1 with TRBJ1-2, with TRBD1 matching 8 bases. Germline CDR1 MNHNS, CDR2 SASEGT. This CDR3 spans 13 amino acids. V dropped 7 bases and J dropped 2; count of bases not matched to a gene: 3.

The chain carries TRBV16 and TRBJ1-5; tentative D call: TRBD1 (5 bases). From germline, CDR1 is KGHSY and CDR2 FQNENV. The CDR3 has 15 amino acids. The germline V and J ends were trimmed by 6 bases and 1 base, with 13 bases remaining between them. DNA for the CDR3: TGTGCCAGCAGATTCGATTGGGGCAGCAATCAGCCCCAGCATTTT. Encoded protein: CASRFDWGSNQPQHF.

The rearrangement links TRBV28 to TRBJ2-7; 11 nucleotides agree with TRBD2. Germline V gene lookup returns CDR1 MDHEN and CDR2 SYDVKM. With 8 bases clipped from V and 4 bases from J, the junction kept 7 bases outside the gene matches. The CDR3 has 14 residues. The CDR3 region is CASGKTSGSYEQYF. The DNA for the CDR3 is TGTGCCAGCGGTAAAACTAGCGGGAGTTACGAGCAGTACTTC.

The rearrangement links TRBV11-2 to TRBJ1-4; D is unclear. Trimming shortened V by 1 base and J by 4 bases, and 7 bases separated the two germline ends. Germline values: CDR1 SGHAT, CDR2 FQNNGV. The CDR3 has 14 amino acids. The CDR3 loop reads CASSLGRSNEKLFF. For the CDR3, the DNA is TGTGCCAGCAGCTTAGGACGGAGTAATGAAAAACTGTTTTTT.

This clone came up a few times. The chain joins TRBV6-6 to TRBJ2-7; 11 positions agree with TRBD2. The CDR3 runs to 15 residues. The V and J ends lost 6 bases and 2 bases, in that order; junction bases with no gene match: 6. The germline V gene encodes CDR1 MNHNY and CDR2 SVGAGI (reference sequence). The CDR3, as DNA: TGTGCCAGCAGGACATTAGCGGGAGGGCCCTACGAGCAGTACTTC. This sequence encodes CASRTLAGGPYEQYF.

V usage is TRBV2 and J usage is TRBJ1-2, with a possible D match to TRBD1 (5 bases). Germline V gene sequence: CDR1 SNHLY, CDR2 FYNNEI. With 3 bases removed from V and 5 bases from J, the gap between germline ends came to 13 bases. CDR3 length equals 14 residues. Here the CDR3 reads CASSDGAGGYGYTF. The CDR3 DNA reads TGTGCCAGCAGTGATGGGGCTGGTGGGTATGGCTACACCTTC. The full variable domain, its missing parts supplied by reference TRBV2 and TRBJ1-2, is EPEVTQTPSHQVTQMGQEVILRCVPISNHLYFYWYRQILGQKVEFLVSFYNNEISEKSEIFDDQFSVERPDGSNFTLKIRSTKLEDSAMYFCASSDGAGGYGYTFGSGTRLTVV.

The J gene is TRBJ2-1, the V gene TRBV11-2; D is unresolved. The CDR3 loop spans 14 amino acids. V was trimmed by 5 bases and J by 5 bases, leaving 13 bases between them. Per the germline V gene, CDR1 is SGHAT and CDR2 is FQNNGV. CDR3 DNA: TGTGCCAGCAGCCTCTCTGGCTTTGACAATGAGCAGTTCTTC. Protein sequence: CASSLSGFDNEQFF.

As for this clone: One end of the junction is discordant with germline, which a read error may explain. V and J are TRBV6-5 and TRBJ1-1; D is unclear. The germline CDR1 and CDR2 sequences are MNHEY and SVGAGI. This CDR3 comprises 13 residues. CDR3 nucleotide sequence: TGTGCCAGCAGTTACTGGGCCCTTCCTGATGCTTTCTTT. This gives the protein CASSYWALPDAFF.

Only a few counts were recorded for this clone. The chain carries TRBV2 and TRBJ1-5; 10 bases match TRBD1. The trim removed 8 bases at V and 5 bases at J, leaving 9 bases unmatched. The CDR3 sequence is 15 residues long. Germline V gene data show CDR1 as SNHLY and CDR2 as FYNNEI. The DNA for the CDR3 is TGTGCCAGCGCCGTTTTTGGGACAGGGGATCAGCCCCAGCATTTT. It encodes CASAVFGTGDQPQHF. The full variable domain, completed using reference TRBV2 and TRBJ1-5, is EPEVTQTPSHQVTQMGQEVILRCVPISNHLYFYWYRQILGQKVEFLVSFYNNEISEKSEIFDDQFSVERPDGSNFTLKIRSTKLEDSAMYFCASAVFGTGDQPQHFGDGTRLSIL.

CDR3 amino acids: CASSQIIAGGEQFF. In DNA form, the CDR3 reads TGCGCCAGCAGCCAAATTATAGCGGGAGGAGAGCAGTTCTTC. The rearrangement uses TRBV4-1 and TRBJ2-1, with 10 bases lining up with TRBD2. V dropped 2 bases and J dropped 10; count of bases not matched to a gene: 5. CDR3 size: 14 residues. Germline V CDR1 and CDR2: MGHRA, YSYEKL.

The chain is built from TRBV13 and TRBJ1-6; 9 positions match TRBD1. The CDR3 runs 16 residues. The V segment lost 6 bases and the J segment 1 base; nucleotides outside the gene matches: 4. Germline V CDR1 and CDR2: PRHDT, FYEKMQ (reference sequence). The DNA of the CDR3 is TGTGCCAGCAGTAGGGACAGGGAATCCTATAATTCACCCCTCCACTTT. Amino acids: CASSRDRESYNSPLHF. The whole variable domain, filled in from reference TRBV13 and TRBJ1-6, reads AAGVIQSPRHLIKEKRETATLKCYPIPRHDTVYWYQQGPGQDPQFLISFYEKMQSDKGSIPDRFSAQQFSDYHSELNMSSLELGDSALYFCASSRDRESYNSPLHFGNGTRLTVT.

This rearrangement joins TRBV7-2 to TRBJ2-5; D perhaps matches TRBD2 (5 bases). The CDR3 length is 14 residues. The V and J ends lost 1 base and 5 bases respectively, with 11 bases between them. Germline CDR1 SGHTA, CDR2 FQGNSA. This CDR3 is CASSLVTGLETQYF. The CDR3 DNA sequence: TGTGCCAGCAGCTTAGTTACGGGGTTGGAGACCCAGTACTTC.

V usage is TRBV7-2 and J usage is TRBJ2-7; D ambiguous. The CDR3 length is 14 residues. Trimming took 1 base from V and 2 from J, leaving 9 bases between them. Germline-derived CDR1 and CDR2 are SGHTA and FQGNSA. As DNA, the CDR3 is TGTGCCAGCAGCTTAGAATCAGAAACCTACGAGCAGTACTTC. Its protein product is CASSLESETYEQYF.

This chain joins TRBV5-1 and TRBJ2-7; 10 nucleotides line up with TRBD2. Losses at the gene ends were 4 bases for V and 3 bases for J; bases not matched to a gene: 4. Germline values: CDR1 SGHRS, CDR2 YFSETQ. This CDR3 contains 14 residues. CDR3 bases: TGCGCCAGCAGCCCGGGACTAGCGAGCTACGAGCAGTACTTC. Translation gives CASSPGLASYEQYF. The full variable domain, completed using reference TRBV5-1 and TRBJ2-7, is KAGVTQTPRYLIKTRGQQVTLSCSPISGHRSVSWYQQTPGQGLQFLFEYFSETQRNKGNFPGRFSGRQFSNSRSEMNVSTLELGDSALYLCASSPGLASYEQYFGPGTRLTVT.

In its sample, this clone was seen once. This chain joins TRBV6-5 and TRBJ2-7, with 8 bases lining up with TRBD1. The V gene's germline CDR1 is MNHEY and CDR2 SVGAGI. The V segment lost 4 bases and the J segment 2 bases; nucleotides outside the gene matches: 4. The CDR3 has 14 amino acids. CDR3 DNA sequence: TGTGCCAGCAGTTGGGGACAGGAAACCTACGAGCAGTACTTC. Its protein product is CASSWGQETYEQYF.

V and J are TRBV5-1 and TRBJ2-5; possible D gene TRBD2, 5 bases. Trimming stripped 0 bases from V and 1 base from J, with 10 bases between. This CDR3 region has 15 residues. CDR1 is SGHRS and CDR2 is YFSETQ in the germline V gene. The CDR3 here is CASSLDGLSQETQYF. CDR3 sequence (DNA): TGCGCCAGCAGCTTGGATGGACTGAGCCAAGAGACCCAGTACTTC.

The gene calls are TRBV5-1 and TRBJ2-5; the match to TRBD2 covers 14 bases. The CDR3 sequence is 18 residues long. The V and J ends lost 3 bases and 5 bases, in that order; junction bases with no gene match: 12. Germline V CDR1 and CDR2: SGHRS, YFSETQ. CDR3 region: CASSSVPRLAGGRETQYF. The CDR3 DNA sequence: TGCGCCAGCAGCTCGGTACCAAGACTAGCGGGGGGGCGTGAGACCCAGTACTTC.

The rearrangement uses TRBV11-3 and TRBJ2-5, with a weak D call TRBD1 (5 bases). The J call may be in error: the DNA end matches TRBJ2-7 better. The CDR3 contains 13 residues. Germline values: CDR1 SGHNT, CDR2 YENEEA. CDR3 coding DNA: TGTGCCAGCAGCTATGACAGCTCCTACGAGCAGTACTTC. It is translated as CASSYDSSYEQYF.

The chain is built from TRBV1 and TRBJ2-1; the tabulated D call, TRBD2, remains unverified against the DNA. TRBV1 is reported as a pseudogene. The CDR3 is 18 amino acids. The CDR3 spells CTSSHPYVGLAAYNEQFF. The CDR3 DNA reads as TGCACCAGCAGCCACCCTTACGTGGGACTAGCGGCCTACAATGAGCAGTTCTTC.